This record looks at one T cell receptor (beta chain) sequence and its context. Its antigen remains unidentified. The sample belongs to a study of shared clonotypes between healthy human individuals. Across the whole study: Each donor had three CD4 naive, three CD4 memory, two CD8 naive and one CD8 memory plate.

The assay was immunoSEQ multiplex PCR, and TCRdb's table has in-frame clones only and misses some. This sample has about 2.4 million clones, with 93% found just once. Study-level results: Naive subsets, compared against memory subsets, generally had larger estimated richness values. Limitation of the genetic and exposure-history diversity represented came from the few donors.

The germline V gene has CDR1 SGHTA and CDR2 FQGNSA. This CDR3 spans 13 amino acids. Trimming left V 2 bases short and J 6 bases short, with 11 bases between. This sequence was found in a man aged 18 to 29 in good health. Some clones in this sample may be carry-over from other donors' samples. Sequencing used naive CD4+ T cells from PBMCs. The subset is: CD45RA+ positively selected. V gene TRBV7-2 combines with J gene TRBJ2-7; D remains unclear. The CDR3 reads CASSLPPISEQYF. The CDR3 DNA reads as TGTGCCAGCAGCTTACCACCAATTTCCGAGCAGTACTTC.